This T cell receptor beta chain was sequenced for a study of blood T cell repertoires in COVID-19 (dated by TCRdb to about 2020). For the wider study: The collaborator samples originated in the United States, Italy and Spain and spanned the acute and convalescent phases of COVID-19. The prospective study material was composed of cDNA or gDNA derived from T cells, B-cell-depleted T cells, or PBMCs. The sample metadata nearly always contained a de-identified subject ID, COVID-19 status, age in years and sex. The repertoires were released in a freely available public database intended as a resource for research on the immune response to SARS-CoV-2. Samples came from the ongoing ImmuneRACE study (first 160 participants) plus 1,254 subjects from 6 global collaborators. Deeply sampled blood TCRbeta repertoires from subjects exposed to, actively infected with, or recovered from COVID-19 were included in the dataset. Where HLA class I and class II types were available, the types were taken from metadata supplied by the sample provider, not from assay-based typing. General conclusions and limits of the study: The amount of clinical and demographic metadata varied by source and participant and was provided uncurated.

TCRbeta CDR3 regions were amplified from genomic DNA using the immunoSEQ Assay, a bias-controlled multiplex PCR. The paper's data handling went like this. Within the assay, amplification of reference gene primers was used to estimate how many nucleated cells each sample contained. Sequence reads were collapsed and filtered to measure the absolute abundance of every unique TCRbeta CDR3 rearrangement. Productive Simpson clonality was computed per sample as the square root of Simpson's diversity index over productive rearrangements. TCRdb mirrors the immuneACCESS table, restricted to in-frame sequences. Some clones are absent from its copies; in checked studies, under half trace to an unresolved V gene, and the reason for the others is unknown. V and J calls and clone size come straight from that table; D and trimming were deduced from the DNA. Within this sample are 210,000 or so clones, with roughly 85% of them counted one time only. The top ten hold 11% of the sample.

CDR1 is given as SGDLS and CDR2 as YYNGEE, both from the germline V gene. The germline V end is reduced by 3 bases and the J end by 6 bases; junction bases left unmatched: 5. Including the terminal cysteine and phenylalanine, the CDR3 comprises 13 residues. Only CDR3 DNA is held: 39 bases, read in frame from base 1. In the prospective study, participants were roughly 18 to 95 years old, resided in approximately 22 geographic areas of the United States, and were enrolled through a virtual design. Cohort assignment in the prospective study relied on participant-reported clinical history from a screening survey and a study questionnaire. For ImmuneRACE Cohort 3, a participant was defined as recovered based on two consecutive negative NP/OP PCR tests, clearance by a healthcare professional, or resolution of symptoms. In the prospective study, mobile phlebotomists collected whole blood, serum and a nasopharyngeal or oropharyngeal swab from each participant. Prospective study participants could optionally give additional blood draws and questionnaires over a roughly 2-month period. Before DNA extraction, prospective study blood samples were shipped either frozen or at room temperature.

This clone showed up just once. The antigen this receptor binds is unknown. It has no much larger one-base neighbor in the sample; base qualities were not kept. Input material: PBMCs or T cells enriched from blood (not recorded which). The chain is assembled from TRBV9 and TRBJ1-1; 7 bases in the junction line up with TRBD1. The sequence was obtained from a man between 25 and 39 years old who had recovered from COVID-19. The CDR3 protein is CASSATTGSEAFF. The sequenced DNA is TGTGCCAGCAGCGCAACGACAGGGTCTGAAGCTTTCTTT.